This record concerns one T cell receptor (beta chain) sequence. PCR employed 60 Vbeta and 13 Jbeta primers. Produced via immunoSEQ multiplex PCR; TCRdb's table is partial and in-frame only. There are 60,000 to 75,000 clones in the sample; under 85% occur only once, and approximately 10% lies in the top ten. This sample is drawn from a study of cytomegalovirus exposure and HLA in healthy donors. V dropped 4 bases and J dropped 1 base, with 14 bases sitting between them. CDR1 and CDR2 (germline): SGHRS, YFSETQ. This CDR3 has 15 amino acids. Unrecorded immune exposure was likely among donors, who were nominally healthy when sampled.

Specimen: PBMCs. The clonotype comes from a woman aged 55-75 years in good health and CMV-seropositive. The chain carries TRBV5-1 and TRBJ1-1, with no clear D. As DNA, the CDR3 is TGCGCCAGCAGCCCCGACACAAATTGGAACACTGAAGCTTTCTTT. Protein sequence: CASSPDTNWNTEAFF.